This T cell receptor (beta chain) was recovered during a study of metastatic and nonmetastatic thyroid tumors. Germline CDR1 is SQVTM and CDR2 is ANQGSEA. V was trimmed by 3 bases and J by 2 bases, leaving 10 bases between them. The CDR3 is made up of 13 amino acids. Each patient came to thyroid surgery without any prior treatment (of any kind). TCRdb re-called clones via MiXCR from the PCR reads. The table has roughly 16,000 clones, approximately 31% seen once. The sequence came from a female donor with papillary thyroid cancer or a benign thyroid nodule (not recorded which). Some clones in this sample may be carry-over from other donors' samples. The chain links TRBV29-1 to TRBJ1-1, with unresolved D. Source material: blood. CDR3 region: CSVDRADNTEAFF. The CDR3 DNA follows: TGCAGCGTTGATAGGGCAGATAACACTGAAGCTTTCTTT.